The clone carrying this T cell receptor (beta chain) has a single count. The antigen remains unidentified. Measured with immunoSEQ multiplex PCR; TCRdb has only the in-frame clones, and not every one. Here the sample spans just over 40,000 clones, approximately 88% being singletons. The data are from a study of T cells in narcolepsy. The CDR3 totals 15 residues. From germline, CDR1 is LNHDA and CDR2 SQIVND (reference sequence). The trim removed 5 bases at V and 10 bases at J, leaving 13 bases unmatched. General study findings and limits: Autoreactive clone sequences were missing from some blood memory CD4+ repertoires. Healthy controls reportedly lacked the autoreactive clonotypes serially found in patients' blood.

Sequencing input: CD45RA- memory CD4+ T cells from PBMCs. This sequence originates from a human donor with narcolepsy. The rearrangement uses TRBV19 and TRBJ2-1; 8 bases align to TRBD2. DNA of the CDR3: TGTGCCAGTAGTCGGGAGGGCCTCTCGCTTGGGGAGCAGTTCTTC. Translated, it gives CASSREGLSLGEQFF.